This TCR beta chain appears in the sequencing data of a study of CD8 T cells in ankylosing spondylitis. This clonotype showed up many times. Its antigen is as yet unknown. CDR1 and CDR2 (germline): SGHKS, YYEKEE (reference sequence). Trimming pared 4 bases from V and 6 bases from J, leaving 14 bases between. The CDR3 runs to 14 residues. Study-wide results and caveats: There was reportedly significant enrichment of clones that were disease-linked in matched ankylosing spondylitis synovial fluid.

TCR beta libraries were made by quantitative 5'-RACE with molecular barcodes. TCRdb re-called the 5' RACE reads through MiXCR, storing one row per CDR3 protein. The sample records 200,000 to 250,000 distinct CDR3 sequences, more than 9% being singletons. The sequence was obtained from a male donor with ankylosing spondylitis or in good health (not recorded which). The source material was blood, either unsorted or a sorted T cell fraction (not recorded which). The chain has TRBV5-5 and TRBJ2-1, with a weak D call TRBD2 (6 bases). CDR3 sequence (DNA): TGTGCCAGCAGCCCGACGCGGACTATCAATGAGCAGTTCTTC. Protein product: CASSPTRTINEQFF.